Shown below are 12 T cell receptor beta chains from a single sample sequenced in a study of blood T cell repertoires in COVID-19. Produced via immunoSEQ multiplex PCR; TCRdb's table is partial and in-frame only. The profile shows under 150,000 clones, about 85% of them singletons. Specimen: peripheral blood. The receptors originated from a man aged 35-49 years with active or convalescent COVID-19.

The chain carries TRBV30 and TRBJ1-1, with a possible D match to TRBD1 (6 bases). The V end was cut by 5 bases, the J end by 4 bases, with 11 bases between. The CDR3 sequence is 12 residues long. Per the germline V gene, CDR1 is GTSNPN and CDR2 is SVGIG (reference sequence). As DNA, the CDR3 is TGTGCCTGGGGAGGACAGTCCACTGAAGCTTTCTTT. Protein: CAWGGQSTEAFF.

The chain links TRBV7-2 to TRBJ1-4, with D unresolved. Trimming removed 1 base from V and 8 bases from J, with 14 bases in between. This CDR3 has 15 residues. Germline-derived CDR1 and CDR2 are SGHTA and FQGNSA. The CDR3 loop is CASSLVGVVGEKLFF. CDR3 DNA sequence: TGTGCCAGCAGCTTAGTCGGGGTGGTAGGGGAAAAACTGTTTTTT.

This clone was recorded a few times. The J gene is TRBJ2-2, the V gene TRBV5-5; the match to TRBD1 covers 7 bases. The CDR3 has 14 amino acids. Germline V gene lookup returns CDR1 SGHKS and CDR2 YYEKEE (reference sequence). After removal of 6 bases from V and 4 bases from J, the junction contained 6 bases not matched to a gene. CDR3 sequence: CASKTGEITGELFF. The CDR3 DNA follows: TGTGCCAGCAAAACAGGGGAAATCACCGGGGAGCTGTTTTTT.

J is TRBJ1-2 and V is TRBV30; TRBD1 matches 8 bases. The CDR3 is 13 amino acids. With V trimmed by 1 base and J by 8 bases, 6 bases remained unmatched. Germline V lookup: CDR1 GTSNPN, CDR2 SVGIG (reference sequence). CDR3 sequence reads: CAWSARTGLGYTF. The CDR3 DNA reads TGTGCCTGGAGTGCGCGGACAGGGCTGGGCTACACCTTC.

The chain couples TRBV18 to TRBJ1-2, with D hard to call. V was trimmed by 1 base and J by 0 bases, leaving 6 bases between them. The CDR3 spans 14 residues. Germline V gene data show CDR1 as KGHSH and CDR2 as LQKENI. The CDR3 sequence: CASSPQNTNYGYTF. The CDR3 nucleotides read TGTGCCAGCTCACCACAGAACACTAACTATGGCTACACCTTC. The whole variable domain, remainder taken from reference TRBV18 and TRBJ1-2, is NAGVMQNPRHLVRRRGQEARLRCSPMKGHSHVYWYRQLPEEGLKFMVYLQKENIIDESGMPKERFSAEFPKEGPSILRIQQVVRGDSAAYFCASSPQNTNYGYTFGSGTRLTVV.

Regarding this clone: An end of the junction does not agree with germline; a read error may underlie this. The gene calls are TRBV2 and TRBJ1-5; possible D gene TRBD1, 5 bases. In germline, CDR1 is SNHLY, CDR2 FYNNEI. The CDR3 is made up of 16 amino acids. CDR3 nucleotides: TGTGCCAGCACCAGCTCCGGGACTAATAGCATTCAGCCCCAGCATTTT. Protein: CASTSSGTNSIQPQHF.

V and J are TRBV5-1 and TRBJ2-2, with 7 positions matching TRBD1. The CDR3 loop spans 17 amino acids. J was trimmed by 3 bases and V by 3 bases; bases with no gene match: 11. CDR1 is SGHRS, CDR2 YFSETQ, per germline. CDR3 sequence (DNA): TGCGCCAGCAGCTGGACGACCATAACAGGGGACACCGGGGAGCTGTTTTTT. Amino acids: CASSWTTITGDTGELFF.

This clone was seen a few times. This chain links TRBV2 with TRBJ1-5, with D perhaps matching TRBD1 (6 bases). The CDR3 extends over 14 amino acids. CDR1 SNHLY and CDR2 FYNNEI come from the germline V gene. V lost 6 bases to trimming and J lost 2 bases, with 11 bases between them. The CDR3 DNA follows: TGTGCCAGCAGAACAGGGAGGGGCAATCAGCCCCAGCATTTT. Its protein product is CASRTGRGNQPQHF.

The V and J genes are TRBV7-2 and TRBJ2-7; 9 bases map to TRBD1. Trimming at V came to 8 bases and at J to 5 bases, leaving 13 bases not matched to a gene. This CDR3 comprises 15 residues. Germline V gene data show CDR1 as SGHTA and CDR2 as FQGNSA. CDR3 loop: CASARSGDRAHEQYF. CDR3 DNA: TGTGCCAGCGCGAGAAGTGGGGACAGGGCCCACGAGCAGTACTTC.

The V gene is TRBV30, the J gene TRBJ1-1, with D perhaps matching TRBD1 (6 bases). V lost 7 bases, J lost 0 bases, and 15 bases lay in between. Germline assignment: CDR1 GTSNPN and CDR2 SVGIG (reference sequence). The CDR3 is 14 residues long. The DNA of the CDR3 is TGTGCCTTCCAACCCGGGACACTGAACACTGAAGCTTTCTTT. Its translation is CAFQPGTLNTEAFF.

The CDR3 region is CARTGKETQYF. As DNA, the CDR3 is TGTGCCAGAACAGGGAAAGAGACCCAGTACTTC. J is TRBJ2-5 and V is TRBV27, with a tentative D call TRBD1 (6 bases). The CDR3 spans 11 residues. Trimming stripped 9 bases from V and 3 bases from J, with 8 bases between. CDR1 and CDR2 (germline): MNHEY, SMNVEV (reference sequence).

This clone has a handful of counts. The chain combines TRBV18 with TRBJ1-6; a weak D match, TRBD1 (6 bases). Germline CDR1 is KGHSH and CDR2 is LQKENI. This CDR3 has 15 residues. The V and J ends lost 2 bases and 9 bases respectively, with 14 bases between them. The CDR3 DNA sequence: TGTGCCAGCTCACCAGATCGACAGGACCGTTCACCCCTCCACTTT. Translating it yields CASSPDRQDRSPLHF.